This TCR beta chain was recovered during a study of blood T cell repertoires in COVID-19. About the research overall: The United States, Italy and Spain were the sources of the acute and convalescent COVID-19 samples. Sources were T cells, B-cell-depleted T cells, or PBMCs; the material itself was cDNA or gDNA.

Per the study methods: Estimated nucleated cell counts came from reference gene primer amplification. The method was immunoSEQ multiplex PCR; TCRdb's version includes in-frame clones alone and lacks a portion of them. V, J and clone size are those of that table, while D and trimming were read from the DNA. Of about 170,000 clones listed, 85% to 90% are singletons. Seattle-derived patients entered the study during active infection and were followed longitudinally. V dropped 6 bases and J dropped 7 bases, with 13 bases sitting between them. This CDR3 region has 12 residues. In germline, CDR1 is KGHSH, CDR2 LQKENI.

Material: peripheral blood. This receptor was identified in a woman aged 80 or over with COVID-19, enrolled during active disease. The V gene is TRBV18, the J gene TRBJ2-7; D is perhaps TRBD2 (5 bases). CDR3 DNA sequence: TGTGCCAGCTCCCCCCATCCGGGGGAGCAGTACTTC. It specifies CASSPHPGEQYF.